What follows are 20 T cell receptor beta chains derived from one specimen sequenced in a study of cytomegalovirus exposure and HLA in healthy donors. With 60 Vbeta and 13 Jbeta primers, the PCR was carried out. Produced via immunoSEQ multiplex PCR; TCRdb's table is partial and in-frame only. The sample holds about 160,000 clones, approximately 81% seen once. Material: PBMCs. The receptors come from a young woman in good health and CMV-seropositive.

The chain joins TRBV2 to TRBJ2-3, with 10 bases aligning to TRBD2. The CDR3 has 15 residues. J gave up 6 bases and V 4 bases, and 7 bases lay outside the gene matches. Germline CDR1 reads SNHLY; CDR2 reads FYNNEI. CDR3 sequence reads: CASSGGGTSADTQYF. The CDR3 region has the DNA TGTGCCAGCAGTGGGGGTGGGACTAGCGCCGATACGCAGTATTTT.

V gene TRBV6-5 combines with J gene TRBJ1-3, with a weak D call TRBD1 (6 bases). From germline, CDR1 is MNHEY and CDR2 SVGAGI. V gave up 6 bases and J gave up 4 bases, with 16 bases separating them. The CDR3 has 15 amino acids. The CDR3: CASSPDRLRGNTIYF. The CDR3 nucleotides read TGTGCCAGCAGCCCCGACAGGTTAAGAGGAAACACCATATATTTT.

This chain joins TRBV27 and TRBJ2-7, with 7 bases that match TRBD1. V trimming: 5 bases; J trimming: 3 bases; junction bases outside the gene matches: 10. The CDR3 has 15 amino acids. The V gene's germline CDR1 is MNHEY and CDR2 SMNVEV (reference sequence). DNA of the CDR3: TGTGCCAGCAGTCTCAGGACAGGCCGATACTACGAGCAGTACTTC. Its protein product is CASSLRTGRYYEQYF.

The J gene is TRBJ1-2, the V gene TRBV4-3; D is unclear. Germline CDR1 and CDR2: LGHNA and YSLEER. The ends were cut back, 4 bases at V and 2 bases at J, with 17 bases in the middle. This CDR3 has 16 residues. The CDR3: CASSRDRGAENYGYTF. DNA of the CDR3: TGCGCCAGCAGCCGCGATCGGGGAGCAGAGAACTATGGCTACACCTTC.

This clone turned up a few times. The V gene is TRBV7-8, the J gene TRBJ2-7; D might be TRBD1 (5 bases). The CDR3 loop spans 13 amino acids. Germline loops: CDR1 SGHVS, CDR2 FQNEAQ. The CDR3 reads CSCKLGPAYEQYF. In DNA, the CDR3 is TGTTCTTGCAAGCTGGGGCCGGCATACGAGCAGTACTTC. Looking up the rest from reference TRBV7-8 and TRBJ2-7 gives the full variable domain: GAGVSQSPRYKVAKRGQDVALRCDPISGHVSLFWYQQALGQGPEFLTYFQNEAQLDKSGLPSDRFFAERPEGSVSTLKIQRTQQEDSAVYLCSCKLGPAYEQYFGPGTRLTVT.

The genes are TRBV7-8 and TRBJ2-3; possibly TRBD1 for D (5 bases). Trimming stripped 5 bases from V and 2 bases from J, with 14 bases between. This CDR3 has 15 residues. Germline-derived CDR1 and CDR2 are SGHVS and FQNEAQ. In DNA form, the CDR3 reads TGTGCCAGCAGCCTAAGGCCAGGGAACACAGATACGCAGTATTTT. This translates into CASSLRPGNTDTQYF.

The chain has TRBV9 and TRBJ2-2, with D possibly being TRBD1 (6 bases). V was pared by 0 bases and J by 3 bases, with 9 bases between. Germline CDR1 and CDR2: SGDLS and YYNGEE. The CDR3 runs to 15 residues. The CDR3, as DNA: TGTGCCAGCAGCGTAGGGGGGCCTGACACCGGGGAGCTGTTTTTT. Protein product: CASSVGGPDTGELFF.

The CDR3 protein is CSVPLGAGGYTF. The CDR3 coding sequence is TGCAGCGTCCCTTTAGGGGCTGGCGGCTACACCTTC. The V call is TRBV29-1, the J call TRBJ1-2; D is perhaps TRBD1 (5 bases). Germline loops: CDR1 SQVTM, CDR2 ANQGSEA. The CDR3 covers 12 residues. V lost 6 bases, J lost 8 bases, and 16 bases lay in between.

The rearrangement uses TRBV11-2 and TRBJ2-5; tentatively, D is TRBD2 (7 bases). The germline gives CDR1 SGHAT, CDR2 FQNNGV. This CDR3 has 17 residues. V shed 0 bases and J shed 5 bases, with 19 bases lying between them. CDR3 sequence reads: CASSLDLHREGEETQYF. Here the CDR3 DNA reads TGTGCCAGCAGCTTAGATCTTCACAGGGAGGGCGAGGAGACCCAGTACTTC.

CDR3 residues: CASNLDRGLRQYF. The CDR3 DNA reads as TGTGCCAGCAACTTGGACAGGGGGCTTCGGCAGTACTTC. V usage is TRBV6-6 and J usage is TRBJ2-7, with TRBD1 matching 11 bases. Trimming cost V 7 bases and J 9 bases; bases outside gene matches: 8. This CDR3 is 13 amino acids long. Germline V CDR1 and CDR2: MNHNY, SVGAGI (reference sequence).

This clone was observed a handful of times. The chain employs TRBV7-9 and TRBJ1-1; D ambiguous. V lost 4 bases to trimming and J lost 1 base, with 7 bases between them. CDR3 size: 13 residues. CDR1 SEHNR and CDR2 FQNEAQ come from the germline V gene (reference sequence). In DNA, the CDR3 is TGTGCCAGCAGCTCACGGGAGAACACTGAAGCTTTCTTT. Encoded protein: CASSSRENTEAFF.

V and J are TRBV11-2 and TRBJ1-5; TRBD1 aligns across 11 bases. Germline V gene data show CDR1 as SGHAT and CDR2 as FQNNGV. Trimming removed 4 bases from V and 1 base from J; junction bases left unmatched: 9. This CDR3 comprises 18 residues. CDR3 region: CASSSRDRGMRSNQPQHF. In DNA, the CDR3 is TGTGCCAGCAGCTCTCGGGACAGGGGGATGAGGAGCAATCAGCCCCAGCATTTT.

The genes are TRBV6-5 and TRBJ2-7; a weak D match, TRBD1 (6 bases). CDR1 and CDR2 (germline): MNHEY, SVGAGI. CDR3 length equals 15 residues. V lost 2 bases, J lost 5 bases, and 16 bases lay in between. CDR3 sequence: CASSYQTTGRNEQYF. The CDR3, as DNA: TGTGCCAGCAGTTACCAGACGACAGGAAGGAACGAGCAGTACTTC.

The J gene is TRBJ2-5, the V gene TRBV5-4; 8 positions match TRBD2. The DNA matches TRBJ2-7 better at its end, which makes the J call doubtful. The CDR3 length is 15 residues. CDR1 is SGHNT and CDR2 is YYREEE in the germline V gene (reference sequence). The CDR3 DNA reads TGTGCCAGCAGCTTGGCGGGGGGGTTCTCCTACGAGCAGTACTTC. It yields the protein CASSLAGGFSYEQYF.

The chain uses TRBV15 and TRBJ1-5; the D gene is possibly TRBD1 (5 bases). CDR3 length: 15 residues. V was trimmed by 5 bases and J by 2 bases, leaving 13 bases between them. Germline V gene data show CDR1 as LNHNV and CDR2 as YYDKDF (reference sequence). CDR3 DNA sequence: TGTGCCACCAGCCGCGGGACCGAAGGCAATCAGCCCCAGCATTTT. Translation: CATSRGTEGNQPQHF. Full variable domain (remainder filled in from reference TRBV15 and TRBJ1-5): DAMVIQNPRYQVTQFGKPVTLSCSQTLNHNVMYWYQQKSSQAPKLLFHYYDKDFNNEADTPDNFQSRRPNTSFCFLDIRSPGLGDTAMYLCATSRGTEGNQPQHFGDGTRLSIL.

V gene TRBV2 combines with J gene TRBJ1-1; D may be TRBD1 (5 bases). With 8 bases removed from V and 0 bases from J, the gap between germline ends came to 10 bases. The CDR3 sequence is 13 residues long. The germline CDR1 and CDR2 sequences are SNHLY and FYNNEI. The CDR3 DNA is TGTGCCAGCGGAAAGACAGTGAACACTGAAGCTTTCTTT. Translated: CASGKTVNTEAFF.

For the CDR3, the DNA is TGTGCCAGCAGCCCTGGGAGGGATCAGCCCCAGCATTTT. It codes for CASSPGRDQPQHF. The chain couples TRBV5-4 to TRBJ1-5; D unclear. Germline V gene sequence: CDR1 SGHNT, CDR2 YYREEE (reference sequence). V was clipped by 4 bases and J by 5 bases, with 10 bases between them. The CDR3 extends over 13 amino acids.

Of note for this clone: This sample also contains other DNA sequences that code for the same CDR3. The chain carries TRBV6-5 and TRBJ1-5; D gene uncertain. V was pared by 0 bases and J by 5 bases, with 5 bases between. CDR3 length: 13 amino acids. Germline V gene lookup returns CDR1 MNHEY and CDR2 SVGAGI. CDR3 loop: CASSYSGDQPQHF. The CDR3 bases are TGTGCCAGCAGTTACTCGGGCGATCAGCCCCAGCATTTT.

The J gene is TRBJ1-4, the V gene TRBV5-1, with 8 bases that match TRBD1. V was clipped by 1 base and J by 7 bases; unmatched bases: 3. This CDR3 has 14 residues. CDR1 is SGHRS, CDR2 YFSETQ, per germline. CDR3 protein: CASSLSTGGEKLFF. CDR3 coding DNA: TGCGCCAGCAGCTTGTCAACAGGGGGTGAAAAACTGTTTTTT.

The genes are TRBV9 and TRBJ1-2; D is possibly TRBD1 (6 bases). This CDR3 is 14 amino acids long. Germline V lookup: CDR1 SGDLS, CDR2 YYNGEE. Trimming pared 4 bases from V and 3 bases from J, leaving 13 bases between. CDR3 region: CASSPGGGDYGYTF. The CDR3 DNA sequence: TGTGCCAGCAGCCCGGGGGGGGGCGACTATGGCTACACCTTC.